This T cell receptor (beta chain) was recovered during a study of blood T cell repertoires in COVID-19. On the study more broadly: Sites across the United States, Italy and Spain contributed samples from acute and convalescent COVID-19.

The CDR3 runs to 15 residues. The ends lost 4 bases at V and 0 bases at J; junction bases unmatched: 4. CDR1 and CDR2 from the germline V gene are SGHTA and FQGTGA. This clone was counted once. Per the study methods: Reference gene primer amplification in the assay estimated nucleated cell counts. Produced via immunoSEQ multiplex PCR; TCRdb's table is partial and in-frame only. V and J calls and clone size are copied from that table; D and trimming were computed from the DNA. The sample holds some 370,000 clones, around 92% seen once. Sequenced sample: peripheral blood. The sequence was collected from a man between 35 and 55 years old with acute or convalescent COVID-19. The chain uses TRBV7-3 and TRBJ2-3; 7 positions agree with TRBD2. In nucleotides, the CDR3 is TGTGCCAGCAGCTGGGCTAGCGGTAGCACAGATACGCAGTATTTT. It specifies CASSWASGSTDTQYF. The variable domain in full, completed from reference TRBV7-3 and TRBJ2-3, reads GAGVSQTPSNKVTEKGKYVELRCDPISGHTALYWYRQSLGQGPEFLIYFQGTGAADDSGLPNDRFFAVRPEGSVSTLKIQRTERGDSAVYLCASSWASGSTDTQYFGPGTRLTVL.